These 14 T cell receptor beta chains originate from one sample sequenced in a study of beta chain features in type 1 diabetes. Expressed TCRB transcripts were sequenced after all isolated RNA was converted to cDNA. The assay was immunoSEQ multiplex PCR, and TCRdb's table has in-frame clones only and misses some. Of almost 350,000 clones listed, roughly 8% are singletons. The specimen sequenced was central memory CD4+ T cells from blood. Receptors originate from a woman under 30 in good health.

This clone was found many times. The chain joins TRBV7-9 to TRBJ2-1; TRBD1 matches at 9 bases. V was clipped by 5 bases and J by 5 bases; unmatched bases: 10. The CDR3 totals 16 residues. Germline lookup yields CDR1 SEHNR and CDR2 FQNEAQ (reference sequence). The CDR3 coding sequence is TGTGCCAGCAGCCCCACCAGGACAGGGGTAAACAATGAGCAGTTCTTC. Amino acids: CASSPTRTGVNNEQFF.

This clone was observed a few times. The rearrangement joins TRBV5-1 to TRBJ2-7; 8 positions match TRBD1. This CDR3 has 13 residues. Germline loops: CDR1 SGHRS, CDR2 YFSETQ. Trimming removed 4 bases from V and 4 bases from J; junction bases left unmatched: 4. The CDR3 loop reads CASSGGTGYEQYF. The CDR3 coding sequence is TGCGCCAGCAGCGGCGGGACAGGTTACGAGCAGTACTTC.

The rearrangement joins TRBV14 to TRBJ2-2; TRBD2 matches 9 bases. The V gene's germline CDR1 is SGHDN and CDR2 FVKESK. J was trimmed by 6 bases and V by 3 bases; bases with no gene match: 17. There are 19 residues in the CDR3. The CDR3 DNA sequence: TGTGCCAGCAGCCAGAGGCGGTTATCTAGCGGGATGGAATCCGGGGAGCTGTTTTTT. It yields the protein CASSQRRLSSGMESGELFF.

V is TRBV5-4 and J is TRBJ1-2; 7 nucleotides align to TRBD1. The CDR3 is made up of 14 amino acids. V lost 1 base, J lost 4 bases, and 4 bases stayed unmatched. Germline assignment: CDR1 SGHNT and CDR2 YYREEE (reference sequence). The chain's CDR3 is CASSLRQGSYGYTF. In DNA form, the CDR3 reads TGTGCCAGCAGCTTGCGACAGGGTTCCTATGGCTACACCTTC.

The chain has TRBV29-1 and TRBJ2-7, with TRBD1 matching 8 bases. Germline CDR1 reads SQVTM; CDR2 reads ANQGSEA. V shed 7 bases and J 3 bases; nucleotides not matched to a gene: 11. The CDR3 runs to 14 residues. This CDR3 is CSELRTGQNYEQYF. CDR3 nucleotide sequence: TGCAGCGAGTTAAGGACAGGGCAAAACTACGAGCAGTACTTC.

The chain is built from TRBV7-2 and TRBJ2-3; D unclear. Germline V CDR1 and CDR2: SGHTA, FQGNSA. This CDR3 has 14 amino acids. Trimming left V 3 bases short and J 0 bases short, with 7 bases between. CDR3 residues: CASSFSPSTDTQYF. The DNA for the CDR3 is TGTGCCAGCAGCTTTTCCCCTAGCACAGATACGCAGTATTTT. The whole variable domain, remainder taken from reference TRBV7-2 and TRBJ2-3, is GAGVSQSPSNKVTEKGKDVELRCDPISGHTALYWYRQSLGQGLEFLIYFQGNSAPDKSGLPSDRFSAERTGGSVSTLTIQRTQQEDSAVYLCASSFSPSTDTQYFGPGTRLTVL.

This clone was counted ten times or more. CDR3 protein: CASSKGDSYEQYF. In nucleotides, the CDR3 is TGTGCCAGCAGCAAGGGGGACTCCTACGAGCAGTACTTC. The chain recombines TRBV28 with TRBJ2-7, with D possibly being TRBD1 (6 bases). The germline V gene has CDR1 MDHEN and CDR2 SYDVKM. Trimming pared 6 bases from V and 0 bases from J, leaving 9 bases between. This CDR3 has 13 amino acids.

A few counts support this clone. The V and J genes are TRBV2 and TRBJ2-7; perhaps D is TRBD1 or TRBD2 (5 bases each). V lost 8 bases to trimming and J lost 7 bases, with 18 bases between them. This CDR3 spans 13 amino acids. CDR1 and CDR2 from the germline V gene are SNHLY and FYNNEI. CDR3 in DNA: TGTGCCAGCTCCGGGGCAGGGTTTTTAGAGCAGTACTTC. Protein: CASSGAGFLEQYF.

This clone was seen only a few times. The rearrangement links TRBV5-1 to TRBJ2-7; weak D call: TRBD1 (6 bases). The germline V gene encodes CDR1 SGHRS and CDR2 YFSETQ. Trimming left V 8 bases short and J 8 bases short, with 20 bases between. The CDR3 is 13 residues long. Here the CDR3 reads CARPSRDIHQQYF. The DNA for the CDR3 is TGCGCCAGACCTAGCCGGGACATCCACCAGCAGTACTTC.

The rearrangement joins TRBV4-2 to TRBJ1-3; 9 bases are shared with TRBD1. This CDR3 is 16 amino acids long. The V gene's germline CDR1 is LGHNA and CDR2 YNFKEQ. The junction had 7 bases not matched to a gene; V was cut back by 1 base and J by 6 bases. The CDR3 DNA sequence: TGTGCCAGCAGCCAAGTACCGACAGGGGGTACAAACACCATATATTTT. It codes for CASSQVPTGGTNTIYF.

This clone was seen a handful of times. The genes are TRBV6-5 and TRBJ2-7, with D perhaps matching TRBD1 (6 bases). The CDR3 contains 15 residues. Trimming took 2 bases from V and 0 from J, leaving 11 bases between them. Per the germline V gene, CDR1 is MNHEY and CDR2 is SVGAGI. This CDR3 reads CASSYGQPGSYEQYF. The CDR3, as DNA: TGTGCCAGCAGTTACGGACAGCCCGGCTCCTACGAGCAGTACTTC.

V usage is TRBV18 and J usage is TRBJ2-7; 12 bases line up with TRBD2. V lost 3 bases and J lost 10; bases outside the gene matches: 13. The germline gives CDR1 KGHSH, CDR2 LQKENI. There are 16 residues in the CDR3. CDR3 in amino acids: CASSPPGTSGFRRQYF. The CDR3 DNA is TGTGCCAGCTCACCCCCCGGGACTAGCGGGTTCCGTCGACAGTACTTC.

This clone was seen a few times. This CDR3 reads CASSSTGGLDTQYF. In DNA form, the CDR3 reads TGTGCCAGCAGCTCGACCGGGGGTTTAGATACGCAGTATTTT. The gene calls are TRBV5-6 and TRBJ2-3; D is perhaps TRBD2 (6 bases). Germline CDR1 is SGHDT and CDR2 is YYEEEE. Trimming stripped 3 bases from V and 5 bases from J, with 13 bases between. The CDR3 is 14 amino acids. Full variable domain (rest looked up from reference TRBV5-6 and TRBJ2-3): DAGVTQSPTHLIKTRGQQVTLRCSPKSGHDTVSWYQQALGQGPQFIFQYYEEEERQRGNFPDRFSGHQFPNYSSELNVNALLLGDSALYLCASSSTGGLDTQYFGPGTRLTVL.

The chain has TRBV4-2 and TRBJ2-2; 7 bases are a match to TRBD2. The V gene's germline CDR1 is LGHNA and CDR2 YNFKEQ. With V trimmed by 4 bases and J by 0 bases, 11 bases remained unmatched. The CDR3 runs 18 residues. CDR3 residues: CASSRPHSGSANTGELFF. The CDR3 DNA reads as TGTGCCAGCAGCCGCCCACATAGCGGGTCCGCGAACACCGGGGAGCTGTTTTTT.